The rows below give T cell receptor beta chains drawn from one sample of a study of shared clonotypes between healthy human individuals. The repertoire was sequenced with immunoSEQ multiplex PCR; TCRdb's copy has only in-frame clones and lacks some. The sample has about 1.9 million clones, 80% to 95% seen once; the top ten hold more than 1.5%. Source material: naive CD8+ T cells from PBMCs. The origin of the receptors is a man between 18 and 29 years old in good health. Some clones in this sample may be carry-over from other donors' samples. The CDR3 runs from the conserved cysteine through the conserved F or W. A D gene is named only where the DNA matches it firmly. Only some rows state a clone size, as once, few, many or a class for expanded clones.

clone size,D gene,CDR3 length,V gene,J gene,CDR3 DNA,CDR3 protein
once,TRBD2,18,TRBV4-2,TRBJ2-1,TGTGCCAGCAGCCAAGATCTTGCCCTAGCGGGAGGGCAGAATGAGCAGTTCTTC,CASSQDLALAGGQNEQFF
NA,NA,14,TRBV7-9,TRBJ1-2,TGTGCCAGCAGCTCCGGATTACTAGGCTATGGCTACACCTTC,CASSSGLLGYGYTF
NA,NA,14,TRBV10-1,TRBJ1-1,TGCGCCAGCAGTGAGGGCTCAGGGTTAACTGAAGCTTTCTTT,CASSEGSGLTEAFF
NA,NA,17,TRBV28,TRBJ1-5,TGTGCCAGCAGCCCGTTAGGGACACTGCATAGCAATCAGCCCCAGCATTTT,CASSPLGTLHSNQPQHF
NA,NA,12,TRBV5-6,TRBJ1-2,TGTGCCAGCAGCCACGAGGGGGTTAGCTACACCTTC,CASSHEGVSYTF
NA,NA,15,TRBV5-6,TRBJ1-2,TGTGCCAGCAGCTCACGCTATGAGGGTGCCTATGGCTACACCTTC,CASSSRYEGAYGYTF
NA,TRBD1,14,TRBV14,TRBJ2-7,TGTGCCAGCAGCCCCACCAGGACAGGGAACGAGCAGTACTTC,CASSPTRTGNEQYF
few,NA,13,TRBV7-9,TRBJ1-1,TGTGCCAGCGCGGCACCAATGAACACTGAAGCTTTCTTT,CASAAPMNTEAFF
NA,NA,15,TRBV7-9,TRBJ1-5,TGTGCCAGCAGCTTAGCGGCAGCTCCCAATCAGCCCCAGCATTTT,CASSLAAAPNQPQHF
NA,NA,17,TRBV27,TRBJ2-1,TGTGCCAGCAGTTTACATAGATGGGCAGGGACAAACAATGAGCAGTTCTTC,CASSLHRWAGTNNEQFF
NA,NA,11,TRBV7-9,TRBJ2-1,TGTGCCGGGGACTTCTACAATGAGCAGTTCTTC,CAGDFYNEQFF
NA,TRBD1,17,TRBV27,TRBJ2-7,TGTGCCAGCAGTTTATCAGGGACAGGGATTTTTCTCTACGAGCAGTACTTC,CASSLSGTGIFLYEQYF
few,NA,13,TRBV28,TRBJ1-5,TGTGCCAGCAACCCCAGGGGAAATCAGCCCCAGCATTTT,CASNPRGNQPQHF
NA,NA,15,TRBV6-5,TRBJ2-2,TGTGCCAGCAGTTACGATTACCGTTCCACCGGGGAGCTGTTTTTT,CASSYDYRSTGELFF
NA,TRBD1,15,TRBV10-3,TRBJ2-1,TGTGCCATCTGGGGGGAGGACAGGGTAGTGAATGAGCAGTTCTTC,CAIWGEDRVVNEQFF
NA,TRBD2,16,TRBV5-1,TRBJ2-2,TGCGCCAGCAGCGTGGGACTAGCGGGAGAAGACGGGGAGCTGTTTTTT,CASSVGLAGEDGELFF
NA,NA,14,TRBV5-6,TRBJ1-1,TGTGCCAGCAGCTTGGGAATAGGAAACTCCGGGGCTTTCTTT,CASSLGIGNSGAFF
NA,NA,16,TRBV30,TRBJ2-1,TGTGCCTGGAGTGTACTTCAGGAGCGGATCTACAATGAGCAGTTCTTC,CAWSVLQERIYNEQFF
NA,TRBD1,14,TRBV14,TRBJ2-7,TGTGCCAGCAGCCACAGGGGGCTGGAGTACGAGCAGTACTTC,CASSHRGLEYEQYF
NA,NA,16,TRBV27,TRBJ2-7,TGTGCCAGCAGTTGCTCTGCAGGGGTTAACTCCTACGAGCAGTACTTC,CASSCSAGVNSYEQYF
NA,TRBD2,15,TRBV7-8,TRBJ2-7,TGTGCCAGCAGCTTAGGGACTAGCGGGTCCTACGAGCAGTACTTC,CASSLGTSGSYEQYF
NA,NA,15,TRBV7-3,TRBJ2-1,TGTGCCAGCAGCTTAACTTTGCGGGACTACAATGAGCAGTTCTTC,CASSLTLRDYNEQFF
NA,TRBD2,15,TRBV28,TRBJ2-7,TGTGCCAGCACCGCGACTAGCGGGACCTCCTACGAGCAGTACTTC,CASTATSGTSYEQYF
NA,TRBD1,17,TRBV27,TRBJ2-5,TGTGCCAGCAGTTTATTACGACAGGGGGCCCGGGAAGAGACCCAGTACTTC,CASSLLRQGAREETQYF
NA,TRBD1,17,TRBV19,TRBJ1-5,TGTGCCAGTAGTGCTATTTCAGGGGGCCTTAGCAATCAGCCCCAGCATTTT,CASSAISGGLSNQPQHF
NA,NA,18,TRBV15,TRBJ2-7,TGTGCCACCAGCAGAGATCAGGCCCCCTCGGATAGCTCCTACGAGCAGTACTTC,CATSRDQAPSDSSYEQYF
NA,TRBD2,17,TRBV28,TRBJ2-5,TGTGCCAGCAGTCCGAGCCTCCCGACTGGCGGGAGGGTGACCCAGTACTTC,CASSPSLPTGGRVTQYF
NA,NA,15,TRBV4-1,TRBJ2-3,TGCGCCAGCAGCCCAGCAGGTCCTAGCACAGATACGCAGTATTTT,CASSPAGPSTDTQYF
NA,TRBD2,18,TRBV5-1,TRBJ2-3,TGCGCCAGCAGTTACTTCGGACTAGCGGGAAACCCCACAGATACGCAGTATTTT,CASSYFGLAGNPTDTQYF
NA,NA,13,TRBV29-1,TRBJ1-1,TGCAGCGGCTACTTGGACGGTAACACTGAAGCTTTCTTT,CSGYLDGNTEAFF
NA,NA,10,TRBV25-1,TRBJ2-5,TGTGCCAGCAATAAGGAGACCCAGTACTTC,CASNKETQYF
NA,NA,17,TRBV5-1,TRBJ1-2,TGCGCCAGCAGCTCCCCAAGCAGGGCCGGCCCCGACTATGGCTACACCTTC,CASSSPSRAGPDYGYTF
NA,NA,14,TRBV4-3,TRBJ1-3,TGCGCCAGCAGCCAAAGCTTCTCTGGAAACACCATATATTTT,CASSQSFSGNTIYF
NA,NA,15,TRBV5-1,TRBJ2-3,TGCGCCAGCAGTAGGGCGGAGATCAGCACAGATACGCAGTATTTT,CASSRAEISTDTQYF
NA,NA,15,TRBV7-9,TRBJ2-5,TGTGCCAGCACCCTTCCGGGACCCAACCAAGAGACCCAGTACTTC,CASTLPGPNQETQYF
NA,NA,14,TRBV6-1,TRBJ2-3,TGTGCCAGCATCCCAATTGACTACACAGATACGCAGTATTTT,CASIPIDYTDTQYF
NA,TRBD2,16,TRBV5-1,TRBJ2-5,TGCGCCAGCAGACATACTAGCGGGAGGATTCAAGAGACCCAGTACTTC,CASRHTSGRIQETQYF
NA,NA,12,TRBV27,TRBJ1-2,TGTGCCAGCAGTTCTTCTCGCGGGGGCTACACCTTC,CASSSSRGGYTF
NA,NA,14,TRBV9,TRBJ2-7,TGTGCCAGCAGCATGACCGGCGGGACCCACGAGCAGTACTTC,CASSMTGGTHEQYF
NA,NA,10,TRBV19,TRBJ1-4,TGTGCCAGTAGTAATGAAAAACTGTTTTTT,CASSNEKLFF
NA,NA,14,TRBV19,TRBJ1-1,TGTGCCAGTAGTATAATATCCGGGGGCACTGAAGCTTTCTTT,CASSIISGGTEAFF
NA,TRBD1,16,TRBV18,TRBJ2-2,TGTGCCAGCTCACCCGGACAGGGGATCTTCGCGGGGGAGCTGTTTTTT,CASSPGQGIFAGELFF
NA,TRBD1,14,TRBV6-1,TRBJ1-1,TGTGCCATAGGACAGGGGGCATTCAACACTGAAGCTTTCTTT,CAIGQGAFNTEAFF
NA,NA,14,TRBV28,TRBJ1-1,TGTGCCAGCAGTTGGGGAACAGGGCACACTGAAGCTTTCTTT,CASSWGTGHTEAFF
NA,TRBD1,15,TRBV28,TRBJ2-7,TGTGCCAGCAGTCCAAGGGACAGAAGCTCCTACGAGCAGTACTTC,CASSPRDRSSYEQYF
NA,NA,13,TRBV15,TRBJ2-7,TGTGCCACCAGCAGAAAACGGTTCTACGAGCAGTACTTC,CATSRKRFYEQYF
NA,NA,12,TRBV28,TRBJ1-5,TGTGCCAGCAGTTTACCCAATCAGCCCCAGCATTTT,CASSLPNQPQHF
NA,NA,15,TRBV6-6,TRBJ1-1,TGTGCCAGCAGTTATACCGGGACAAAAAACACTGAAGCTTTCTTT,CASSYTGTKNTEAFF
NA,NA,15,TRBV11-2,TRBJ2-3,TGTGCCAGCAGCTTACTCAGGGCCCCCGCAGATACGCAGTATTTT,CASSLLRAPADTQYF
NA,NA,16,TRBV11-1,TRBJ2-7,TGTGCCAGCAGCCGTACGACTAGTTCACTCAACTACGAGCAGTACTTC,CASSRTTSSLNYEQYF
NA,TRBD2,15,TRBV18,TRBJ2-3,TGTGCCAGCTCAATGGGACTACCAAATACAGATACGCAGTATTTT,CASSMGLPNTDTQYF
NA,NA,16,TRBV19,TRBJ1-2,TGTGCCAGTAGTCTCACCCCCGGGGTGCGACTCTATGGCTACACCTTC,CASSLTPGVRLYGYTF
once,NA,16,TRBV7-8,TRBJ1-1,TGTGCCAGCAGCTTGGGGCGGCGAGGGATGAACACTGAAGCTTTCTTT,CASSLGRRGMNTEAFF